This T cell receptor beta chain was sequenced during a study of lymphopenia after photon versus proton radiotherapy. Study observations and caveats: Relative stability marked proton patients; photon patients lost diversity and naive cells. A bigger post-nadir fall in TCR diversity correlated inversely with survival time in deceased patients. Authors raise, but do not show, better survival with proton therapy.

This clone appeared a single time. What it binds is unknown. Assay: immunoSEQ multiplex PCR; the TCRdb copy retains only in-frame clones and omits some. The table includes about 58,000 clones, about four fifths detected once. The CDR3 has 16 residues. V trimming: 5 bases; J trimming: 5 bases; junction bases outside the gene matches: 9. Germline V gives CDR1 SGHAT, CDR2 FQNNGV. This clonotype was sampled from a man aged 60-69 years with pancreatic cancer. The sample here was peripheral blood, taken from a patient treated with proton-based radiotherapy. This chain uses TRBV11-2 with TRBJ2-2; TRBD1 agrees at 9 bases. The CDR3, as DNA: TGTGCCAGCAGCCACTGGGGGACAGGGAATACCGGGGAGCTGTTTTTT. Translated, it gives CASSHWGTGNTGELFF.